This section outlines one TCR beta chain sequence together with its context. From RNA transcripts, TCR beta CDR3 regions were amplified. First-round RT-PCR with HTBI primers amplified the TCR CDR3 region. TCRdb reanalysed the multiplex PCR reads using MiXCR and keeps one entry per CDR3 protein. This table holds hundreds of thousands of distinct CDR3 sequences, roughly 40% found once. Germline CDR1 and CDR2: SGDLS and YYNGEE. This CDR3 spans 14 amino acids. Deletions cut 0 bases from V and 5 bases from J, with 12 bases between. The data stem from a study of T cells in Graves' hyperthyroidism and ophthalmopathy.

The chain combines TRBV9 with TRBJ2-7; a possible D gene is TRBD2 (6 bases). The material sequenced was blood. The clonotype comes from a young man with Graves' hyperthyroidism. This chain's CDR3 is CASSVAGRGDEQYF. CDR3 coding DNA: TGTGCCAGCAGCGTAGCGGGGCGGGGAGACGAGCAGTACTTC.